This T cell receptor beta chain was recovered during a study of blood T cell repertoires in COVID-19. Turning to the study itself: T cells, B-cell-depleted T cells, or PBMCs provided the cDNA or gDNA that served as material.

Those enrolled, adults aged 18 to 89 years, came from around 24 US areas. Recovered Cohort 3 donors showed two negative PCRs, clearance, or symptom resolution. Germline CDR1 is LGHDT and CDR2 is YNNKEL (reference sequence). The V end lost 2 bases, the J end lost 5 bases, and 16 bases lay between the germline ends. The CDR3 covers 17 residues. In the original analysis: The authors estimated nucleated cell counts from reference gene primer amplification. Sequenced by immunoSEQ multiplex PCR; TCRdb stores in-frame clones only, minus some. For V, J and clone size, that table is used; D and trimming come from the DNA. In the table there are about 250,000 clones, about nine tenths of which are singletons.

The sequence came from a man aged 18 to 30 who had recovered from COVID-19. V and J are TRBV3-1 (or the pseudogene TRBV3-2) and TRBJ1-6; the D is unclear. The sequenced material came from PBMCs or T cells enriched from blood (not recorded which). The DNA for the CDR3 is TGTGCCAGCAGCCAAAGACTCACGGCCATTAATAATTCACCCCTCCACTTT. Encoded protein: CASSQRLTAINNSPLHF.